The 29 T cell receptor beta chains below come from one sample, sequenced in a study of CD8 T cells in Susac syndrome. Reverse transcription of roughly 0.5 to 1 ug RNA was carried out with random hexamers. TCRdb used MiXCR to reprocess the immunoSEQ multiplex PCR reads, holding one entry per CDR3 protein. The sample lists about 180,000 distinct CDR3 sequences, approximately 94% seen once, with roughly 0.12% in the top ten. The specimen was CD4+ T cells from PBMCs. The origin of the receptors is a human donor with Susac syndrome.

The CDR3 DNA reads as TGTGCCAGCAGCCAAGCTTCACAATACAATGAGCAGTTCTTC. Translating gives CASSQASQYNEQFF. The V gene is TRBV3-1, the J gene TRBJ2-1; D gene unclear. Trimming took off 1 base at V and 4 bases at J, with 8 bases between the two ends. In germline, CDR1 is LGHDT, CDR2 YNNKEL (reference sequence). This CDR3 has 14 residues.

The rearrangement uses TRBV7-9 and TRBJ1-4; no reliable D call. The CDR3 contains 15 residues. The germline V gene has CDR1 SEHNR and CDR2 FQNEAQ (reference sequence). Trimming shortened V by 1 base and J by 5 bases, and 11 bases separated the two germline ends. In DNA, the CDR3 is TGTGCCAGCAGCTTAGTTCTGGGAGGGAATGAAAAACTGTTTTTT. Encoded protein: CASSLVLGGNEKLFF.

This rearrangement joins TRBV20-1 to TRBJ1-2; TRBD1 matches 9 bases. The J segment lost 8 bases and the V segment lost 3 bases, leaving 4 bases of the junction unmatched. Germline values: CDR1 DFQATT, CDR2 SNEGSKA (reference sequence). This CDR3 is built from 12 residues. CDR3 region: CSASLQGAGYTF. For the CDR3, the DNA is TGCAGTGCTAGTCTACAGGGGGCCGGCTACACCTTC.

This chain joins TRBV19 and TRBJ2-1; tentative D call: TRBD2 (6 bases). The CDR3 extends over 15 amino acids. Germline V gene sequence: CDR1 LNHDA, CDR2 SQIVND (reference sequence). V dropped 6 bases and J dropped 4 bases, with 16 bases sitting between them. DNA for the CDR3: TGTGCCAGTAGCGGCCGGAGGGGCCAGTACAATGAGCAGTTCTTC. Protein product: CASSGRRGQYNEQFF. Full variable domain (outside the CDR3, taken from reference TRBV19 and TRBJ2-1): DGGITQSPKYLFRKEGQNVTLSCEQNLNHDAMYWYRQDPGQGLRLIYYSQIVNDFQKGDIAEGYSVSREKKESFPLTVTSAQKNPTAFYLCASSGRRGQYNEQFFGPGTRLTVL.

The rearrangement uses TRBV10-3 and TRBJ1-5; D perhaps matches TRBD1 (6 bases). The V gene lost 2 bases and the J gene lost 5 bases, with 10 bases spanning the gap. The germline gives CDR1 ENHRY, CDR2 SYGVKD. The CDR3 is 14 amino acids. CDR3 bases: TGTGCCATCAGTGAGGGGACAAAGGATCAGCCCCAGCATTTT. It codes for CAISEGTKDQPQHF.

The chain uses TRBV11-1 and TRBJ2-7; maybe TRBD1 (5 bases). Between the trimmed V and J ends, which lost 5 bases and 12 bases, there was a span of 14 bases. The CDR3 is made up of 11 amino acids. Germline loops: CDR1 SGHAT, CDR2 FQDESV (reference sequence). The CDR3 sequence is CASSNDRVPYF. For the CDR3, the DNA is TGTGCCAGCAGCAACGACAGAGTTCCGTACTTC. Supplemented by reference TRBV11-1 and TRBJ2-7, the full variable domain reads EAEVAQSPRYKITEKSQAVAFWCDPISGHATLYWYRQILGQGPELLVQFQDESVVDDSQLPKDRFSAERLKGVDSTLKIQPAELGDSAMYLCASSNDRVPYFGPGTRLTVT.

V usage is TRBV9 and J usage is TRBJ2-3; no definite D call. The CDR3 is 14 amino acids. CDR1 and CDR2 from the germline V gene are SGDLS and YYNGEE. V was shortened by 3 bases and J by 0 bases, with 8 bases between the two germline ends. CDR3 region: CASSETASTDTQYF. The CDR3 DNA is TGTGCCAGCAGCGAAACAGCTAGCACAGATACGCAGTATTTT.

The J gene is TRBJ2-7, the V gene TRBV29-1; possible D gene TRBD2, 5 bases. The CDR3 loop spans 11 amino acids. Per germline, CDR1 SQVTM and CDR2 ANQGSEA. Trimming took off 7 bases at V and 6 bases at J, with 13 bases between the two ends. CDR3 region: CSARVRGEQYF. In nucleotides, the CDR3 is TGCAGCGCCCGGGTTCGGGGCGAGCAGTACTTC.

The chain carries TRBV6-5 and TRBJ2-7; D possibly corresponds to TRBD2 (6 bases). This CDR3 spans 14 amino acids. Germline V lookup: CDR1 MNHEY, CDR2 SVGAGI. V lost 6 bases, J lost 3 bases, and 15 bases lay in between. CDR3 sequence reads: CASRPPGGSYEQYF. DNA of the CDR3: TGTGCCAGCAGACCGCCCGGAGGGAGCTACGAGCAGTACTTC.

The rearrangement joins TRBV12-3 or TRBV12-4 to TRBJ2-6; D remains unclear. This CDR3 has 15 amino acids. V was trimmed by 7 bases and J by 0 bases, leaving 10 bases between them. In DNA form, the CDR3 reads TGTGCCAGCACCGAGTGGGCCTCTGGGGCCAACGTCCTGACTTTC. Protein: CASTEWASGANVLTF.

J is TRBJ1-2 and V is TRBV20-1; 7 bases align to TRBD1. Germline values: CDR1 DFQATT, CDR2 SNEGSKA (reference sequence). The CDR3 is made up of 13 amino acids. The ends lost 3 bases at V and 8 bases at J; junction bases unmatched: 9. CDR3 nucleotides: TGCAGTGCTAGCGAGGAGGGGGCGATGGGCTACACCTTC. Amino acids: CSASEEGAMGYTF.

This rearrangement joins TRBV3-1 to TRBJ2-7; D may be TRBD1 (6 bases). Deletions cut 1 base from V and 3 bases from J, with 19 bases between. CDR3 length equals 17 residues. CDR1 is LGHDT, CDR2 YNNKEL, per germline (reference sequence). CDR3 in amino acids: CASSQGGRGRGYYEQYF. CDR3 coding DNA: TGTGCCAGCAGCCAAGGGGGTAGGGGCAGGGGATACTACGAGCAGTACTTC.

The rearrangement links TRBV3-1 to TRBJ1-4; 11 bases align to TRBD1. CDR1 is LGHDT, CDR2 YNNKEL, per germline (reference sequence). V was clipped by 6 bases and J by 2 bases; unmatched bases: 5. CDR3 length: 16 amino acids. This chain's CDR3 is CASSLGQGATNEKLFF. CDR3 DNA sequence: TGTGCCAGCAGTCTCGGACAGGGGGCTACTAATGAAAAACTGTTTTTT.

This chain links TRBV6-5 with TRBJ2-1; a weak D match, TRBD1 (6 bases). Trimming took off 5 bases at V and 0 bases at J, with 11 bases between the two ends. This CDR3 spans 15 amino acids. Germline CDR1 reads MNHEY; CDR2 reads SVGAGI. The CDR3 sequence is CASSQTGFSYNEQFF. Written as DNA, the CDR3 is TGTGCCAGCAGTCAGACAGGCTTCTCCTACAATGAGCAGTTCTTC.

The V call is TRBV12-3 or TRBV12-4, the J call TRBJ2-1; TRBD2 is a possible D gene (6 bases). The CDR3 sequence is 16 residues long. V lost 5 bases to trimming and J lost 5 bases, with 19 bases between them. The CDR3 sequence is CASSLRLGRGHNEQFF. CDR3 nucleotide sequence: TGTGCCAGCAGTCTGAGGCTTGGGCGGGGCCACAATGAGCAGTTCTTC.

The chain links TRBV11-2 to TRBJ2-7; no clear D. CDR1 is SGHAT and CDR2 is FQNNGV in the germline V gene. The CDR3 is 16 residues long. Trimming took 0 bases from V and 3 from J, leaving 15 bases between them. CDR3 nucleotides: TGTGCCAGCAGCTTAGATGTGGTCACAGCCGTCTACGAGCAGTACTTC. This translates into CASSLDVVTAVYEQYF.

This chain connects TRBV12-3 or TRBV12-4 to TRBJ1-1, with TRBD1 matching over 10 bases. J lost 10 bases, V lost 1 base, and 3 bases had no gene match. The CDR3 consists of 13 residues. DNA of the CDR3: TGTGCCAGCAGTTTAGAGGGGACAGGGGCAGCTTTCTTT. Amino acid sequence: CASSLEGTGAAFF.

The rearrangement links TRBV12-3 or TRBV12-4 to TRBJ1-2; 9 positions match TRBD1. The junction had 8 bases not matched to a gene; V was cut back by 3 bases and J by 6 bases. The CDR3 runs to 15 residues. The CDR3 here is CASSLGQGSPDGYTF. CDR3 in DNA: TGTGCCAGCAGTTTGGGACAGGGCTCCCCCGATGGCTACACCTTC.

This chain connects TRBV20-1 to TRBJ1-2; 9 positions match TRBD1. Germline CDR1 reads DFQATT; CDR2 reads SNEGSKA (reference sequence). V gave up 5 bases and J gave up 10 bases; unmatched junction bases: 11. The CDR3 runs to 13 residues. The CDR3: CSASPTGGRVYTF. The CDR3 DNA reads TGCAGTGCTTCCCCAACAGGGGGCAGGGTCTACACCTTC.

The chain uses TRBV30 and TRBJ2-3, with D possibly TRBD1 on 6 matching bases. The germline CDR1 and CDR2 sequences are GTSNPN and SVGIG (reference sequence). V was cut by 0 bases and J by 3 bases, with 16 bases left in between. This CDR3 has 16 amino acids. The CDR3 nucleotides read TGTGCCTGGAGTGTACCGGGCAGGGGATTGACAGATACGCAGTATTTT. Protein product: CAWSVPGRGLTDTQYF.

This chain joins TRBV3-1 and TRBJ2-7; 10 nucleotides line up with TRBD1. Germline CDR1 reads LGHDT; CDR2 reads YNNKEL (reference sequence). This CDR3 contains 15 residues. The V segment lost 1 base and the J segment 4 bases; nucleotides outside the gene matches: 4. This CDR3 reads CASSQVTGQGYEQYF. The CDR3 DNA sequence: TGTGCCAGCAGCCAAGTAACGGGACAGGGGTACGAGCAGTACTTC.

The chain employs TRBV29-1 and TRBJ1-5; 7 positions match TRBD1. This CDR3 is 13 amino acids long. J was trimmed by 7 bases and V by 6 bases; bases with no gene match: 9. Germline values: CDR1 SQVTM, CDR2 ANQGSEA. The CDR3 protein is CSVETGVGQPQHF. CDR3 in DNA: TGCAGCGTGGAAACAGGGGTAGGGCAGCCCCAGCATTTT.

The CDR3 bases are TGTGCCAGCAGCGGCGGGACAGGAGGCCGCTACGAGCAGTACTTC. It yields the protein CASSGGTGGRYEQYF. This rearrangement joins TRBV11-2 to TRBJ2-7; 8 nucleotides line up with TRBD1. The V and J ends lost 5 bases and 3 bases, in that order; junction bases with no gene match: 9. The CDR3 consists of 15 residues. The germline V gene encodes CDR1 SGHAT and CDR2 FQNNGV.

The chain links TRBV12-5 to TRBJ1-2; D is uncertain. The germline V gene has CDR1 LGHNT and CDR2 FRNRAP. Between the trimmed V and J ends, which lost 5 bases and 8 bases, there was a span of 9 bases. CDR3 length: 11 amino acids. CDR3 region: CASGGVGGYTF. The CDR3 nucleotides are TGTGCTAGTGGTGGAGTAGGAGGCTACACCTTC.

This clonotype was seen just once. The J gene is TRBJ2-1, the V gene TRBV18; a possible D gene is TRBD1 (6 bases). V was clipped by 2 bases and J by 0 bases, with 14 bases between them. Germline CDR1 is KGHSH and CDR2 is LQKENI. The CDR3 is made up of 17 amino acids. CDR3 in amino acids: CASSPTFQGSSYNEQFF. The CDR3 DNA sequence: TGTGCCAGCTCACCAACTTTCCAGGGGAGCTCCTACAATGAGCAGTTCTTC.

The chain has TRBV10-3 and TRBJ1-6; 8 nucleotides match TRBD1. The V gene's germline CDR1 is ENHRY and CDR2 SYGVKD. The trim removed 3 bases at V and 7 bases at J, leaving 2 bases unmatched. CDR3 length: 14 amino acids. CDR3 coding DNA: TGTGCCATCAGTGACAGGGGGCTCAATTCACCCCTCCACTTT. Protein: CAISDRGLNSPLHF.

The genes are TRBV29-1 and TRBJ2-5; the D is unclear. The CDR3 has 10 amino acids. Germline CDR1 is SQVTM and CDR2 is ANQGSEA. V dropped 2 bases and J dropped 5 bases, with 3 bases sitting between them. This CDR3 reads CSVERETQYF. In nucleotides, the CDR3 is TGCAGCGTTGAAAGGGAGACCCAGTACTTC.

Here the CDR3 DNA reads TGCAGTGCTAGAGATCCGTCGGGTTCCTACGAGCAGTACTTC. Its protein is CSARDPSGSYEQYF. The chain is built from TRBV20-1 and TRBJ2-7; D is unclear. Germline assignment: CDR1 DFQATT and CDR2 SNEGSKA (reference sequence). Trimming removed 0 bases at V and 1 base at J, with 10 bases between. CDR3 length equals 14 residues.

The J gene is TRBJ1-1, the V gene TRBV12-3 or TRBV12-4; D unclear. This CDR3 contains 13 residues. Deletions cut 5 bases from V and 3 bases from J, with 10 bases between. CDR3 loop: CASSPFRDTEAFF. The CDR3 DNA follows: TGTGCCAGCAGTCCTTTCCGGGACACTGAAGCTTTCTTT.